The rows below give T cell receptor beta chains drawn from one sample of a study of blood T cell repertoires in COVID-19. Profiled with immunoSEQ multiplex PCR; TCRdb holds only in-frame clones, not every one. Found here are about 230,000 clones, 65% to 90% of them singletons; the top ten hold more than 1.2%. The sequencing input was peripheral blood. Every receptor here comes from a woman in her thirties or forties who had recovered from COVID-19. Each CDR3 is given with its conserved first and last residue. A D gene is named only where the DNA matches it firmly. A clone size is listed for some rows: how often the clone was seen (once, few, many), or a class if it is expanded.

cdr3_nt cdr3_aa j_call v_call d_call clone_size
TGCAGTGCTAGTACGGGGAATCAGCCCCAGCATTTT CSASTGNQPQHF TRBJ1-5 TRBV20-1 NA NA
TGTGCCAGTAGTATCGGGATCAGGGAGGATGAAAAACTGTTTTTT CASSIGIREDEKLFF TRBJ1-4 TRBV19 NA NA
TGTGCCAGTAGTACCCAGACAGGCTCCTACGAGCAGTACTTC CASSTQTGSYEQYF TRBJ2-7 TRBV19 NA few
TGTGCCAGCCTAAACCGACAGTTGAACACTGAAGCTTTCTTT CASLNRQLNTEAFF TRBJ1-1 TRBV6-5 NA NA
TGTGCCAGTAGTATAGTCCCCCTGGAGGAGCAGTTCTTC CASSIVPLEEQFF TRBJ2-1 TRBV19 NA NA
TGTGCCATCAGTGCTAAGCAAGCAACTAATGAAAAACTGTTTTTT CAISAKQATNEKLFF TRBJ1-4 TRBV10-3 NA NA
TGTGCCAGCAGCTTAAACCGGGGGTTCACTGAAGCTTTCTTT CASSLNRGFTEAFF TRBJ1-1 TRBV7-3 NA NA
TGCAGTGCTAGTGAGGGAGCCGGGGAGCTGTTTTTT CSASEGAGELFF TRBJ2-2 TRBV20-1 NA NA
TGTGCCAGCCAAAAGGAAAGGGACAGAATACAGCCCCAGCATTTT CASQKERDRIQPQHF TRBJ1-5 TRBV6-5 TRBD1 NA
TGCAGCGTTGGCCAGGCAATTATGAACACTGAAGCTTTCTTT CSVGQAIMNTEAFF TRBJ1-1 TRBV29-1 NA NA
TGCGCCAGCAGCTTGGATGGACAGGGCCTTCTTAACTATGGCTACACCTTC CASSLDGQGLLNYGYTF TRBJ1-2 TRBV5-1 TRBD1 NA
TGTGCCAGCAGTGTTGCCAGAAACACTGAAGCTTTCTTT CASSVARNTEAFF TRBJ1-1 TRBV6-4 NA NA
TGTGCCAGCAGTTCGCCGGGACAGGGGTCGTACAATGAGCAGTTCTTC CASSSPGQGSYNEQFF TRBJ2-1 TRBV28 TRBD1 NA
TGTGCCACCAGTGTCTTACATCCTAGGGGACAGGGGGCCGGTCAGCCCCAGCATTTT CATSVLHPRGQGAGQPQHF TRBJ1-5 TRBV24-1 TRBD1 NA
TGTGCCAGCAGCCCACGGACAGGGGAAGAGACCCAGTACTTC CASSPRTGEETQYF TRBJ2-5 TRBV5-4 TRBD1 NA
TGTGCCAGCAGCTTAGCGGGTGGACGGTCGGCGGGCTCTGGAAACACCATATATTTT CASSLAGGRSAGSGNTIYF TRBJ1-3 TRBV7-8 NA NA
TGTGCCAGCTCAATACTAGCGGGGGTAAACAATGAGCAGTTCTTC CASSILAGVNNEQFF TRBJ2-1 TRBV18 TRBD2 NA
TGTGCCAGTAGTACCACAGTAGGGGTTGACACTGAAGCTTTCTTT CASSTTVGVDTEAFF TRBJ1-1 TRBV19 NA NA
TGTGCCAGCAGCCACTCGGGGATAACTAACACTGAAGCTTTCTTT CASSHSGITNTEAFF TRBJ1-1 TRBV3-1/TRBV3-2 NA once
TGTGCCAGCAGCCGGGGACAGGCGAACACTGAAGCTTTCTTT CASSRGQANTEAFF TRBJ1-1 TRBV6-5 TRBD1 NA
TGTGCCAGCAGCTTATTCGGGACAGGGGTAGTCTACGAGCAGTACTTC CASSLFGTGVVYEQYF TRBJ2-7 TRBV21-1 NA NA
TGTGCCAGCAGCTCGAACGGGGGCACTGAAGCTTTCTTT CASSSNGGTEAFF TRBJ1-1 TRBV7-9 NA NA
TGCGCCAGCAGCCAAGACCCAAGCGGGGACCAATACAATGAGCAGTTCTTC CASSQDPSGDQYNEQFF TRBJ2-1 TRBV4-1 TRBD2 NA
TGTGCCAGCAGCTTGCAGTACGAGCAGTACTTC CASSLQYEQYF TRBJ2-7 TRBV7-8 NA NA
TGCGCCAGCAGTGGGTGGGGCGCGGAGACCCAGTACTTC CASSGWGAETQYF TRBJ2-5 TRBV5-1 NA NA
TGTGCTAGTGGTCGACCGGAATTACAGGATAACTATGGCTACACCTTC CASGRPELQDNYGYTF TRBJ1-2 TRBV12-5 NA NA
TGTGCCAGCAGTCCCGAGGGCCGGGACAGGGACTCTGGAGAGTACCAAGAGACCCAGTACTTC CASSPEGRDRDSGEYQETQYF TRBJ2-5 TRBV3-1/TRBV3-2 TRBD1 few
TGTGCCATCAGTCCAGGGTTCTCTGGAAACACCATATATTTT CAISPGFSGNTIYF TRBJ1-3 TRBV10-3 NA NA
TGTGCCAGCAGGCTCGCGGGGGCGAATGAGCAGTTCTTC CASRLAGANEQFF TRBJ2-1 TRBV12-3/TRBV12-4 NA few
TGTGCCACCAGCAGAGAGGGCAACAGGGCAAAACTGTTTTTT CATSREGNRAKLFF TRBJ1-4 TRBV15 NA NA
TGTGCCAGCAGCGTATCACAGGGCGGAGAAGCTTTCTTT CASSVSQGGEAFF TRBJ1-1 TRBV9 NA NA
TGTGCCAGCAGCTACCCAATCACTAGCGGGGGGAACACCGGGGAGCTGTTTTTT CASSYPITSGGNTGELFF TRBJ2-2 TRBV5-6 TRBD2 NA
TGCGCCAGCACAGAAGGAGGGATGAACACTGAAGCTTTCTTT CASTEGGMNTEAFF TRBJ1-1 TRBV5-1 NA NA
TGTGCCAGCAGCCAAGATCAGGGAATTGGGTATGGCTACACCTTC CASSQDQGIGYGYTF TRBJ1-2 TRBV3-1/TRBV3-2 NA NA
TGTGCCTGGAGTAGGGGGACAGTCTACGAGCAGTACTTC CAWSRGTVYEQYF TRBJ2-7 TRBV30 TRBD1 NA
TGTGCCAGTAGCCCCGCCGGTGAAAACTATGGCTACACCTTC CASSPAGENYGYTF TRBJ1-2 TRBV19 NA NA
TGTGCCATCAGACCACAGGGAGAGTTCTACCACGAGCAGTACTTC CAIRPQGEFYHEQYF TRBJ2-7 TRBV10-3 NA NA
TGTGCCAGCAGTTTTACAGCCAACTATGGCTACACCTTC CASSFTANYGYTF TRBJ1-2 TRBV12-3/TRBV12-4 NA NA
TGTGCCAGCAGGCACGGGATCGAGCAGTACTTC CASRHGIEQYF TRBJ2-7 TRBV6-5 NA NA
TGTGCCAGCAGGCGGGACAGGGCCTCTGAAGCTTTCTTT CASRRDRASEAFF TRBJ1-1 TRBV28 TRBD1 NA
TGTGCCAGCAGCGTAGCTTCCAATCAGCCCCAGCATTTT CASSVASNQPQHF TRBJ1-5 TRBV9 NA NA
TGTGCCAGCAGTATACATCATAAATTGAACTATGGCTACACCTTC CASSIHHKLNYGYTF TRBJ1-2 TRBV6-5 NA NA
TGTGCCAGCAAGCCGGGATATAGCAATCAGCCCCAGCATTTT CASKPGYSNQPQHF TRBJ1-5 TRBV2 NA NA
TGCGCCAGCAGCCAAGGGAACAGAGAAAGTTTGATATCAACTAATGAAAAACTGTTTTTT CASSQGNRESLISTNEKLFF TRBJ1-4 TRBV4-3 NA NA
TGTGCCAGTAGTATATACCTAGCGGGGGGGGACAATGAGCAGTTCTTC CASSIYLAGGDNEQFF TRBJ2-1 TRBV19 TRBD2 NA
TGCGCCAGCAGCTCCACCCTCCTACCAGGGGGTACGCAGTATTTT CASSSTLLPGGTQYF TRBJ2-3 TRBV4-3 TRBD1 NA
TGTGCCATCAGTGGGACAGGGGGGTCCGGGGAGCTGTTTTTT CAISGTGGSGELFF TRBJ2-2 TRBV10-3 TRBD1 NA
TGCGCCAGCAGCCAGGGGGCAGCTATGAACACCGGGGAGCTGTTTTTT CASSQGAAMNTGELFF TRBJ2-2 TRBV4-3 NA NA
TGTGCCAGCAGTTTCAATCGGGGTGGAGGCTACACCTTC CASSFNRGGGYTF TRBJ1-2 TRBV12-3/TRBV12-4 NA NA
TGTGCCAGCTCACCAGGACAGGGGGAATTGGTCTTC CASSPGQGELVF TRBJ2-1 TRBV18 TRBD1 NA
TGTGCCAGCGGTAGGACAGGGGGTAACTATGGCTACACCTTC CASGRTGGNYGYTF TRBJ1-2 TRBV3-1/TRBV3-2 TRBD1 NA
TGTGCCAGCAGACAGACAGGGGACATTGGCTACACCTTC CASRQTGDIGYTF TRBJ1-2 TRBV6-5 TRBD1 NA
TGTGCCAGCAGCCCTGAAAGCGCGTTAGTCTATCAGCCCCAGCATTTT CASSPESALVYQPQHF TRBJ1-5 TRBV2 NA NA
TGTGCCAGCTCCCTCCGGGACATGGGGAATGAGCAGTTCTTC CASSLRDMGNEQFF TRBJ2-1 TRBV18 NA NA